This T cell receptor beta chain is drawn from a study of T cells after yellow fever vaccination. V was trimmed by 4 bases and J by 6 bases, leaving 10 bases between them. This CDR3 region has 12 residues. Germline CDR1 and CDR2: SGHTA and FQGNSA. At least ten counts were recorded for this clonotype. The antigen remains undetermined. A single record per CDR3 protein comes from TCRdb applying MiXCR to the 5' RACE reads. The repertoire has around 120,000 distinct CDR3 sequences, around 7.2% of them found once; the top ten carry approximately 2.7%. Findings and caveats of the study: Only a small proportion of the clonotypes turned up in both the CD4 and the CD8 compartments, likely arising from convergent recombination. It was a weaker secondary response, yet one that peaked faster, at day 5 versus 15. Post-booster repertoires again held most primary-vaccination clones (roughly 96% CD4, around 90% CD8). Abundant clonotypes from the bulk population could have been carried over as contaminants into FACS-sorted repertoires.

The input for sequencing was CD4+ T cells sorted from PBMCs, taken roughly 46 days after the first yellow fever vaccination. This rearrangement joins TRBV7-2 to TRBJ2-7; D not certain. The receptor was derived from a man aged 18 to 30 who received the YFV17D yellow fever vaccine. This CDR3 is CASSSSRIEQYF. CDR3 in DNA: TGTGCCAGCAGCTCAAGCCGGATCGAGCAGTACTTC.